This T cell receptor (beta chain) was documented in a study of cytomegalovirus exposure and HLA in healthy donors. Whole-study results and caveats: In a later analysis, TCR beta V- and J-gene trimming showed a link to a missense DCLRE1C variant.

The CDR3 has 13 residues. The germline gives CDR1 ENHRY, CDR2 SYGVKD. 13 Jbeta primers and 60 Vbeta primers were used for the PCR. Only in-frame clones appear in the TCRdb table, and some are missing; sequencing was by immunoSEQ multiplex PCR. Of approximately 150,000 clones listed, around three quarters are singletons. Turning to this clone: What it binds is unknown. Germline is not matched at one junction end, which may reflect a read error. Additional DNA sequences in this sample encode the identical CDR3.

This receptor was taken from a male donor in good health and CMV-seronegative. Sequencing used PBMCs. The V and J genes are TRBV10-3 and TRBJ2-7; 7 bases map to TRBD2. The CDR3 reads CAISETSPYEQYF. The CDR3 DNA reads as TGCGCCATCAGTGAGACTAGCCCCTACGAGCAGTACTTC.